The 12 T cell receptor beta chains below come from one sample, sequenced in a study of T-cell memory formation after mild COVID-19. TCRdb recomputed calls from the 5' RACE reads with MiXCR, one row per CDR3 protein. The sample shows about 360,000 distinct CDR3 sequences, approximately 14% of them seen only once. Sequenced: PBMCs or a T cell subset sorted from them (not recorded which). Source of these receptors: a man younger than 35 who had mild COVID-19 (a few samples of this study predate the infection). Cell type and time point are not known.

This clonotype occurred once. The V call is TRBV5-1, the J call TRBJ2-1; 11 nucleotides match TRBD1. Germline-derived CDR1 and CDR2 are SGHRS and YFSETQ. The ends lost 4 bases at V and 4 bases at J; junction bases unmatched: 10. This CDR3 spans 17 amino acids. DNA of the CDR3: TGCGCCAGCAGCCCTGCACCGGGACAGGGGGAATACAATGAGCAGTTCTTC. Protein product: CASSPAPGQGEYNEQFF.

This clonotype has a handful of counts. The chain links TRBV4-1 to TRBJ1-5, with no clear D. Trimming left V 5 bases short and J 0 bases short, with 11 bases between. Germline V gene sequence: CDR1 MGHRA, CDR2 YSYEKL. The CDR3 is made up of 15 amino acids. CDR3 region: CASSAVLISNQPQHF. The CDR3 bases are TGCGCCAGCAGCGCCGTACTGATTAGCAATCAGCCCCAGCATTTT.

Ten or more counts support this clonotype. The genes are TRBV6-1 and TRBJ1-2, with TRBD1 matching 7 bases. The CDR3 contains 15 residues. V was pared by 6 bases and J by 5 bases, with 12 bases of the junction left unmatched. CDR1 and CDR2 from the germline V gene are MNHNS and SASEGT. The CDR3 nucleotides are TGTGCCAGCAGCCAGGGGGGGATCAGGGGGTATGGCTACACCTTC. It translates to CASSQGGIRGYGYTF.

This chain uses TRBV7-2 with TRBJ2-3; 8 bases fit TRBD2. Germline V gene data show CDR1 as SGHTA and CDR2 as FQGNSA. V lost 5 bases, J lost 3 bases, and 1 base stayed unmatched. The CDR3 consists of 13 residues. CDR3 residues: CASSTGGTDTQYF. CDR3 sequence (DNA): TGTGCCAGCAGCACGGGGGGGACAGATACGCAGTATTTT.

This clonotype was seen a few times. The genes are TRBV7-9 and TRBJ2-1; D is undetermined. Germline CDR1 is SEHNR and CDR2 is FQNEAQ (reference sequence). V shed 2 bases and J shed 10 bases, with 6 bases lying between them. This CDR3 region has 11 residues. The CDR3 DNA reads TGTGCCAGCAGCTTAAACAGAGAGCAGTTCTTC. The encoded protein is CASSLNREQFF.

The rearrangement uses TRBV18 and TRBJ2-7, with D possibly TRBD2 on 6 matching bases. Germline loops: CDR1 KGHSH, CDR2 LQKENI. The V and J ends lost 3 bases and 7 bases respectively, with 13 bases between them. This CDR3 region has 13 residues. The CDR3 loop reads CASSPWRAGEQYF. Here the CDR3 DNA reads TGTGCCAGCTCACCTTGGAGGGCGGGGGAGCAGTACTTC.

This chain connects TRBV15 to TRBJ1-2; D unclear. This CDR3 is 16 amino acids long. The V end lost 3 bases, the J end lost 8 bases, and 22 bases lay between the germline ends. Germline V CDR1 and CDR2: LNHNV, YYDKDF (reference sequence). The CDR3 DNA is TGTGCCACCAGCAGTGGTATCAGCGACCTTGTTCAGGGCTACACCTTC. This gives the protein CATSSGISDLVQGYTF.

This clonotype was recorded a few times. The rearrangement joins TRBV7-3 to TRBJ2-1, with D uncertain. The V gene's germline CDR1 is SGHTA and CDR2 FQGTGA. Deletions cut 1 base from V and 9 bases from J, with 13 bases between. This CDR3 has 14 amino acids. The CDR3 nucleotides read TGTGCCAGCAGCTTAAATCGGGTGGCCGGTGAGCAGTTCTTC. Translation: CASSLNRVAGEQFF.

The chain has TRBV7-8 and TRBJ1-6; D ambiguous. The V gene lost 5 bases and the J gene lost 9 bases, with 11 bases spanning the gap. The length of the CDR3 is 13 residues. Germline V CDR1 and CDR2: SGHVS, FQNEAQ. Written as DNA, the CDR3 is TGTGCCAGCAGCCCGAGGTTGGGTTCACCCCTCCACTTT. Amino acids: CASSPRLGSPLHF. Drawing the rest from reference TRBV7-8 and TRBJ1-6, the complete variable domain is GAGVSQSPRYKVAKRGQDVALRCDPISGHVSLFWYQQALGQGPEFLTYFQNEAQLDKSGLPSDRFFAERPEGSVSTLKIQRTQQEDSAVYLCASSPRLGSPLHFGNGTRLTVT.

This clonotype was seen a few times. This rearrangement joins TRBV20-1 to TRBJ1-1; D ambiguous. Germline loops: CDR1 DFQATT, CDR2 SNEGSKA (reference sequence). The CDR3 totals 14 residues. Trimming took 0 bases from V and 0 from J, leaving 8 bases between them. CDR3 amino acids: CSARDPRVNTEAFF. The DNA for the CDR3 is TGCAGTGCTAGAGATCCGCGGGTGAACACTGAAGCTTTCTTT.

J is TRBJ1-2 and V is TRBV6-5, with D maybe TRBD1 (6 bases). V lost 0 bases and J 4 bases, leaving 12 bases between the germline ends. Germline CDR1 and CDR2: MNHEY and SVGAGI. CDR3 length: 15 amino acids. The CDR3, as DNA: TGTGCCAGCAGTTACTCCAAACAGGGTGGCTATGGCTACACCTTC. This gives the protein CASSYSKQGGYGYTF.

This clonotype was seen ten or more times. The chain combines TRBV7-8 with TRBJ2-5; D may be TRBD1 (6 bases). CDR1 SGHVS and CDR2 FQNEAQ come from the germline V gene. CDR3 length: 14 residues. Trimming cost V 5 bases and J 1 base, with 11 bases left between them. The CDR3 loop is CASSQGTAQETQYF. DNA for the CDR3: TGTGCCAGCAGCCAGGGGACGGCCCAAGAGACCCAGTACTTC.